The 2 T cell receptor beta chains presented below share a single source sample, sequenced in a study of blood T cell repertoires in COVID-19. Repertoires were generated with immunoSEQ multiplex PCR, while TCRdb's copy carries only in-frame clones and drops some. The sample has around 140,000 clones, around 89% seen once. The specimen was peripheral blood. The receptors were gathered from a man aged 55 to 70 with COVID-19, enrolled during active disease.

This chain uses TRBV5-8 with TRBJ2-7; TRBD1 is a possible D gene (5 bases). Germline V CDR1 and CDR2: SGHTS, YDEGEE. This CDR3 has 14 residues. V was shortened by 0 bases and J by 3 bases, with 10 bases between the two germline ends. Here the CDR3 DNA reads TGTGCCAGCAGCTTGGCCGAGACAGACTACGAGCAGTACTTC. Translated: CASSLAETDYEQYF.

V gene TRBV5-1 combines with J gene TRBJ1-6; 9 bases match TRBD1. With 4 bases clipped from V and 10 bases from J, the junction kept 6 bases outside the gene matches. Germline V CDR1 and CDR2: SGHRS, YFSETQ. CDR3 length: 14 amino acids. CDR3 loop: CASSHDRGNSPLHF. CDR3 nucleotides: TGCGCCAGCAGCCACGACAGGGGGAACTCACCCCTCCACTTT. Drawing the rest from reference TRBV5-1 and TRBJ1-6, the complete variable domain is KAGVTQTPRYLIKTRGQQVTLSCSPISGHRSVSWYQQTPGQGLQFLFEYFSETQRNKGNFPGRFSGRQFSNSRSEMNVSTLELGDSALYLCASSHDRGNSPLHFGNGTRLTVT.